This T cell receptor beta chain emerged from a study of blood T cell repertoires in COVID-19 (dated by TCRdb to 2019 to 2021). Broadly, across the study: Samples from collaborators originated in the United States, Italy and Spain and spanned both the acute and convalescent phases of COVID-19. The prospective study material was composed of cDNA or gDNA derived from T cells, B-cell-depleted T cells, or PBMCs. The dataset comprised deeply sampled blood TCRbeta repertoires from subjects exposed to, actively infected with, or recovered from COVID-19. The repertoires were made available in a free public database intended to serve as a resource for research on the immune response to SARS-CoV-2. The samples were drawn from two sources: the first 160 participants of the ongoing ImmuneRACE study, and 1,000 to 1,500 subjects contributed by 6 global collaborators. A de-identified subject ID, COVID-19 status, age in years and sex were almost always included in the sample metadata. HLA class I and class II types, where available, came from metadata supplied by the sample provider rather than from assay-based typing. General study outcomes and caveats: How much clinical and demographic metadata was included differed by source and by participant, and the metadata was provided uncurated.

In regard to this clone: This receptor's antigen is unknown. Per-base quality was not reported, and no clone a single base away is much larger than it.

TCRbeta CDR3 regions were amplified from genomic DNA by means of the immunoSEQ Assay, a bias-controlled multiplex PCR. Per the original workflow: The number of nucleated cells in each sample was estimated by amplification of reference gene primers within the assay. To quantify the absolute abundance of each unique TCRbeta CDR3 rearrangement, sequence reads were collapsed and filtered. Productive Simpson clonality was computed per sample as the square root of Simpson's diversity index over productive rearrangements. Here the immuneACCESS table is served through TCRdb, limited to in-frame sequences with V and J called. Missing clones are a known gap in these copies; in checked studies unresolved V genes cover under half, and the rest lacks a known reason. That table furnishes V, J and clone size, whereas the DNA furnished D and trimming. Within this sample are about 82,000 clones, with about four fifths of them counted one time only. The ten largest clones represent over 35% of the sample.

Whole blood was collected in K2EDTA tubes by collaborating institutions according to the institutions' own protocols. For TCRbeta analysis, collaborators shipped samples as frozen whole blood, isolated PBMCs, or DNA extracted from either of those sample types. The source material was peripheral blood. The source is a man aged 80 or over with acute or convalescent COVID-19.

CDR3 region: CASSEMGGVGTQYF. The base sequence is TGTGCCAGCAGTGAAATGGGAGGAGTAGGGACCCAGTACTTC. The rearrangement joined TRBV2 to TRBJ2-5; tentative D gene TRBD2, with 6 bases matching. There are 14 amino acids in the CDR3, from cysteine to phenylalanine inclusive. Left in the record is the CDR3 DNA by itself, 42 bases read in frame from the first base. CDR1 and CDR2, per the germline V gene, are SNHLY and FYNNEI. V gives up 2 bases and J gives up 7 bases, and the segment between their germline ends measures 14 bases.